These T cell receptor beta chains were read from a single sample in a study of blood T cells in healthy people across ages. TCRdb processed the 5' RACE reads anew with MiXCR; each CDR3 protein has one entry. The table lists more than 800,000 distinct CDR3 sequences, 29% of them singletons, with 17% in the top ten. Sequencing was carried out using blood. All receptors come from a woman at least 80 years old in good health. CDR3s include the opening cysteine and the closing phenylalanine or tryptophan. D genes are given only for firm matches. A row's size may be missing; if present it is once, few, many or a size class.

TRBD2	TRBJ2-7	-	TRBV10-3	CAISGLAGGPREQYF	TGTGCCATCTCCGGACTAGCGGGAGGGCCGCGCGAGCAGTACTTC
-	TRBJ2-7	many	TRBV6-6	CASSYGDVKLREQYF	TGTGCCAGCAGTTACGGGGATGTGAAACTCCGGGAGCAGTACTTC
TRBD1	TRBJ2-3	-	TRBV2	CVSSEAGTAYTDTQYF	TGTGTCAGCAGTGAAGCCGGGACAGCCTACACAGATACGCAGTATTTT
TRBD1	TRBJ2-7	-	TRBV6-6	CASRPRGPVNEQYF	TGTGCCAGCAGGCCCAGGGGGCCAGTCAACGAGCAGTACTTC
-	TRBJ1-2	-	TRBV5-1	CASSGGLFYGYTF	TGCGCCAGCTCGGGCGGACTTTTCTATGGCTACACCTTC
-	TRBJ2-5	few	TRBV20-1	CSARDPRGAAKTQYF	TGCAGTGCTAGAGACCCCCGGGGGGCCGCAAAGACCCAGTACTTC
TRBD2	TRBJ2-3	-	TRBV30	CAWAGVLRDTQYF	TGTGCCTGGGCGGGGGTTCTAAGAGATACGCAGTATTTT
-	TRBJ2-3	-	TRBV11-2	CASSLGPGWGTDTQYF	TGTGCCAGCAGCTTAGGGCCTGGATGGGGCACAGATACGCAGTATTTT
-	TRBJ2-2	few	TRBV7-2	CASSLAKGTGELFF	TGTGCCAGCAGCTTGGCGAAGGGCACCGGGGAGCTGTTTTTT
-	TRBJ1-6	few	TRBV18	CASSPLADYNSPLHF	TGTGCCAGCTCACCACTCGCAGATTATAATTCACCCCTCCACTTT
-	TRBJ1-2	many	TRBV7-9	CASSLAGGLGSYGYTF	TGTGCCAGCAGCCTCGCCGGGGGTTTAGGAAGCTATGGCTACACCTTC
TRBD1	TRBJ2-1	many	TRBV28	CASSLFDRGETNEQFF	TGTGCCAGCAGTTTATTCGACAGGGGAGAAACCAATGAGCAGTTCTTC
-	TRBJ1-1	-	TRBV20-1	CSASPPRGGVWGRNTEAFF	TGCAGTGCTAGCCCCCCAAGGGGGGGAGTTTGGGGCCGGAACACTGAAGCTTTCTTT
-	TRBJ1-1	many	TRBV20-1	CSARDGGKKNTEAFF	TGCAGTGCTAGGGACGGTGGCAAAAAGAACACTGAAGCTTTCTTT
-	TRBJ1-2	many	TRBV7-9	CASSFGRQPDGYTF	TGTGCCAGCAGCTTCGGACGGCAGCCGGATGGCTACACCTTC
-	TRBJ2-5	many	TRBV7-2	CASSSTGFETQYF	TGTGCCAGCAGCTCCACAGGGTTCGAGACCCAGTACTTC
TRBD2	TRBJ2-1	-	TRBV7-2	CASRPSGGAPFNEQFF	TGTGCCAGCAGACCTAGCGGGGGGGCCCCTTTCAATGAGCAGTTCTTC
TRBD2	TRBJ2-7	-	TRBV10-3	CAISESGGGAYEQYF	TGTGCCATCAGTGAGTCAGGTGGGGGGGCCTACGAGCAGTACTTC
TRBD1	TRBJ2-3	many	TRBV10-1	CASSESTGGLTDTQYF	TGCGCCAGCAGTGAGTCGACAGGGGGCCTTACAGATACGCAGTATTTT
TRBD2	TRBJ2-4	many	TRBV20-1	CSAIGTSGGDKNIQYF	TGCAGTGCTATCGGGACTAGCGGGGGTGACAAAAACATTCAGTACTTC
TRBD1	TRBJ2-2	-	TRBV27	CASSPLGTGEAGELFF	TGTGCCAGCAGTCCGCTGGGGACAGGGGAGGCCGGGGAGCTGTTTTTT
TRBD2	TRBJ2-3	few	TRBV2	CASSEGLAGSTDTQYF	TGTGCCAGCAGTGAGGGACTAGCGGGGAGCACAGATACGCAGTATTTT
-	TRBJ2-3	-	TRBV2	CASSEGRLASDTQYF	TGTGCCAGCAGTGAAGGTCGTCTAGCGTCAGATACGCAGTATTTT